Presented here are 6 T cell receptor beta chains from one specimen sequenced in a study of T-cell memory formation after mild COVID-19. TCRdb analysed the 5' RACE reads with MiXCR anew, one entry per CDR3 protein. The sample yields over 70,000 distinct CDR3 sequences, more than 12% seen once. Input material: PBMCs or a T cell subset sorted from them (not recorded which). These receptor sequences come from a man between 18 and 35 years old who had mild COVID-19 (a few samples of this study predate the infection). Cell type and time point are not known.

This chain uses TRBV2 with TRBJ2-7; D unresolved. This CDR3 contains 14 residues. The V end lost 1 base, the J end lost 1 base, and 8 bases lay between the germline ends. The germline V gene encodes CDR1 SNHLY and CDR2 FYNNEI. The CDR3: CASSEGLISYEQYV. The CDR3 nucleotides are TGTGCCAGCAGTGAAGGTTTGATATCCTACGAGCAGTACGTC.

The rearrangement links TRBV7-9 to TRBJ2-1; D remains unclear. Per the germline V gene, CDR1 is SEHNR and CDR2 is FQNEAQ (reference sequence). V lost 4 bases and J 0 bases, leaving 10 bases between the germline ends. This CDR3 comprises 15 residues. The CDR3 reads CASSSAESSYNEQFF. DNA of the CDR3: TGTGCCAGCAGCTCGGCCGAGAGCTCCTACAATGAGCAGTTCTTC.

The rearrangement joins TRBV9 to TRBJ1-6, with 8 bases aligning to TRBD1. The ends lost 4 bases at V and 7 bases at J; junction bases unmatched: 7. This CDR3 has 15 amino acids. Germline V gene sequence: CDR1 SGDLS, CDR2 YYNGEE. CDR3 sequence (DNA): TGTGCCAGCAGCCCACGGGACAGGTTAAATTCACCCCTCCACTTT. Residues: CASSPRDRLNSPLHF.

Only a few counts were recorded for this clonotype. In DNA, the CDR3 is TGCAGCGTCGAGACAGAACCTTCGGGTGGCTACACCTTC. This translates into CSVETEPSGGYTF. This chain connects TRBV29-1 to TRBJ1-2; maybe TRBD1 (5 bases). CDR1 is SQVTM and CDR2 is ANQGSEA in the germline V gene. The length of the CDR3 is 13 residues. V lost 6 bases and J lost 7, with 18 bases in between.

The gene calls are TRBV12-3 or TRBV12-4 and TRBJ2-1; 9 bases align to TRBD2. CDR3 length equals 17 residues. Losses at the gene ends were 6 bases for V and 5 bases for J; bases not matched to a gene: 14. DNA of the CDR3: TGTGCCAGCAGCCCGTTAGTTGGCGGGGGGGAGGACAATGAGCAGTTCTTC. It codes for CASSPLVGGGEDNEQFF.

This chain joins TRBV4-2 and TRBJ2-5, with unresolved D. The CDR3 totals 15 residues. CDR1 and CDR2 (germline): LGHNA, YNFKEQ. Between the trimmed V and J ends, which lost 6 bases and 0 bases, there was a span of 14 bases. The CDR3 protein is CASRDNALYQETQYF. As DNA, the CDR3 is TGTGCCAGCAGAGATAACGCACTGTACCAAGAGACCCAGTACTTC.